This T cell receptor beta chain was retrieved from a study of T cell repertoires in cytomegalovirus infection. About the research overall: CMV infection together with matching HLA type was indicated by public TCR beta signatures. General study results and limits: CMV carriers having the relevant HLA were flagged by cumulative public TCR beta family frequency.

As to this clonotype: Its antigen is unknown.

This CDR3 has 13 residues. The V gene's germline CDR1 is MNHEY and CDR2 SMNVEV (reference sequence). V lost 6 bases, J lost 0 bases, and 8 bases lay in between. One entry per CDR3 protein results from TCRdb running MiXCR on the reads. The sample yields hundreds of thousands of distinct CDR3 sequences, under 55% seen once. V usage is TRBV27 and J usage is TRBJ1-1, with D possibly TRBD1 on 6 matching bases. The specimen comprised cultured PBMCs, sampled from culture after CMV antigen stimulation. The receptor comes from a human donor in good health (CMV status not recorded). Some clones in this sample may be carry-over from other donors' samples. The CDR3 DNA follows: TGTGCCAGCAGATCAGGGGTGAACACTGAAGCTTTCTTT. Translation: CASRSGVNTEAFF.